What follows describes a single T cell receptor beta chain. Its antigen is currently unknown. Libraries were prepared by immunoSEQ multiplex PCR; TCRdb keeps only in-frame clonotypes and omits some of them. This sample has 2 million to 2.5 million clones, with 85% to 95% found just once. The CDR3 spans 14 residues. With 5 bases clipped from V and 15 bases from J, the junction kept 10 bases outside the gene matches. Germline V lookup: CDR1 MNHEY, CDR2 SMNVEV (reference sequence). The record originates from a study of shared clonotypes between healthy human individuals. Study-level findings and limits: Non-shared clonotypes displayed generation probabilities falling below those of clonotypes present in all four donors. Though the depth was large, rarefaction showed that sorted-subset sequencing was incomplete.

The clonotype was recovered from a man younger than 35 in good health. Some clones in this sample may be carry-over from other donors' samples. V usage is TRBV27 and J usage is TRBJ2-1; 13 bases are shared with TRBD2. Material for sequencing was naive CD4+ T cells from PBMCs. Subset described: CD45RA+ positively selected. The CDR3 nucleotides are TGTGCCAGCAGTCCCGGACTAGCGGGAGTTCGTGCGTTCTTC. Amino acids: CASSPGLAGVRAFF.